This T cell receptor beta chain is drawn from a study of blood T cell repertoires in COVID-19. V lost 2 bases and J lost 0, with 12 bases in between. The CDR3 contains 17 residues. CDR1 and CDR2 (germline): SGHRS, YFSETQ. Original processing methods: Amplifying reference gene primers gave estimates of nucleated cell counts. Sequenced by immunoSEQ multiplex PCR; TCRdb stores in-frame clones only, minus some. V, J and clone size are taken as reported in that table, and D and trimming were inferred from the DNA itself. The sample has fewer than 250,000 clones, 86% seen once; the top ten hold roughly 2%. Sequencing was performed on PBMCs or T cells enriched from blood (not recorded which). The chain employs TRBV5-1 and TRBJ1-6; weak D call: TRBD1 (5 bases). The receptor's source is a woman aged 50 to 65 who had recovered from COVID-19. In DNA form, the CDR3 reads TGCGCCAGCAGCTTTAGGGGTCTAAGCTCCTATAATTCACCCCTCCACTTT. Translated: CASSFRGLSSYNSPLHF.